The text below deals with one TCR beta chain. No antigen is known for it. The CDR3 has 15 residues. The V segment lost 1 base and the J segment 4 bases; nucleotides outside the gene matches: 5. The germline V gene has CDR1 PRHDT and CDR2 FYEKMQ (reference sequence). The data belong to a study of graft-versus-host responses after intestinal transplantation. Using immunoSEQ multiplex PCR, the repertoire was profiled, and TCRdb retains in-frame clones only, with some absent. This sample has some 90,000 clones, with about 89% found just once. This sequence joins TRBV13 and TRBJ2-7; 9 bases are shared with TRBD1. This receptor was taken from a human donor who received an intestinal transplant. Sequenced material: unstimulated CD8+ T cells sorted from spleen or lymph node cells, taken before intestinal transplant. The CDR3 sequence: CASSLAGTGFYEQYF. CDR3 in DNA: TGTGCCAGCAGCTTAGCCGGGACAGGGTTTTACGAGCAGTACTTC.